Following are 9 T cell receptor beta chains from one sample sequenced in a study of T cell responses to AZD1222 COVID-19 vaccine. Profiled with immunoSEQ multiplex PCR; TCRdb holds only in-frame clones, not every one. The sample comprises some 180,000 clones, over 85% of which are singletons, and under 1.1% rests with the top ten. The input for sequencing was peripheral blood, taken 28 days after the second dose of the MenACWY control vaccine. These receptors originate from an adult who received the MenACWY meningococcal vaccine as a control.

The chain uses TRBV5-1 and TRBJ1-4; D is perhaps TRBD1 (5 bases). Trimming left V 0 bases short and J 5 bases short, with 8 bases between. CDR1 is SGHRS, CDR2 YFSETQ, per germline. This CDR3 has 14 residues. In DNA form, the CDR3 reads TGCGCCAGCAGCTTGGGGGGGAGCAATGAAAAACTGTTTTTT. Its protein product is CASSLGGSNEKLFF.

This chain joins TRBV12-5 and TRBJ1-1; TRBD1 might be the D (6 bases). The CDR3 spans 14 residues. V lost 9 bases, J lost 0 bases, and 14 bases lay in between. CDR1 and CDR2 (germline): LGHNT, FRNRAP. CDR3 amino acids: CASSSDSMNTEAFF. In DNA, the CDR3 is TGTGCTAGCAGCTCGGACAGCATGAACACTGAAGCTTTCTTT.

The CDR3 loop reads CASSVFNGGQETQYF. Here the CDR3 DNA reads TGCGCCAGCAGTGTTTTCAACGGCGGGCAAGAGACCCAGTACTTC. The V call is TRBV5-1, the J call TRBJ2-5, with D maybe TRBD2 (5 bases). This CDR3 spans 15 amino acids. V gave up 5 bases and J gave up 2 bases, with 16 bases separating them. Per the germline V gene, CDR1 is SGHRS and CDR2 is YFSETQ.

This clone was counted once. The V call is TRBV2, the J call TRBJ1-2; 12 nucleotides line up with TRBD1. The CDR3 consists of 15 residues. Germline lookup yields CDR1 SNHLY and CDR2 FYNNEI. V lost 2 bases, J lost 8 bases, and 6 bases stayed unmatched. The chain's CDR3 is CASSETGQGARGYTF. The CDR3 DNA follows: TGTGCCAGCAGTGAAACGGGACAGGGGGCCCGGGGCTACACCTTC.

The rearrangement joins TRBV30 to TRBJ1-2; no firm D call. CDR1 GTSNPN and CDR2 SVGIG come from the germline V gene (reference sequence). This CDR3 comprises 14 residues. V was trimmed by 4 bases and J by 1 base, leaving 13 bases between them. CDR3 sequence: CAWKQIGNNYGYTF. The CDR3 nucleotides are TGTGCCTGGAAGCAGATTGGGAATAACTATGGCTACACCTTC. Full variable domain (outside the CDR3, taken from reference TRBV30 and TRBJ1-2): SQTIHQWPATLVQPVGSPLSLECTVEGTSNPNLYWYRQAAGRGLQLLFYSVGIGQISSEVPQNLSASRPQDRQFILSSKKLLLSDSGFYLCAWKQIGNNYGYTFGSGTRLTVV.

The chain uses TRBV7-9 and TRBJ2-7, with unresolved D. V lost 5 bases to trimming and J lost 5 bases, with 13 bases between them. Germline values: CDR1 SEHNR, CDR2 FQNEAQ (reference sequence). This CDR3 is built from 13 residues. The CDR3 region has the DNA TGTGCCAGCAGCCCCGACTTGAGGCACGAGCAGTACTTC. Amino acids: CASSPDLRHEQYF.

V usage is TRBV6-5 and J usage is TRBJ2-5; D not resolved. Between the trimmed V and J ends, which lost 6 bases and 1 base, there was a span of 12 bases. Looked up from germline, CDR1 is MNHEY and CDR2 is SVGAGI. The CDR3 totals 14 residues. The CDR3 loop reads CASRITSAQETQYF. CDR3 nucleotide sequence: TGTGCCAGCAGAATTACAAGCGCCCAAGAGACCCAGTACTTC.

J is TRBJ2-2 and V is TRBV15, with D possibly matching TRBD2 (7 bases). V was pared by 0 bases and J by 4 bases, with 21 bases between. CDR1 is LNHNV and CDR2 is YYDKDF in the germline V gene (reference sequence). The CDR3 consists of 19 residues. The CDR3 region has the DNA TGTGCCACCAGCAGAGACCCTGGGGGGGGCAAAGGGGCCACCGGGGAGCTGTTTTTT. Protein product: CATSRDPGGGKGATGELFF.

This chain connects TRBV6-5 to TRBJ1-1; D might be TRBD1 (6 bases). CDR1 and CDR2 (germline): MNHEY, SVGAGI. V lost 2 bases to trimming and J lost 1 base, with 14 bases between them. This CDR3 is 16 amino acids long. CDR3 nucleotides: TGTGCCAGCAGTTACCTGACGGGACACTGGAACACTGAAGCTTTCTTT. This gives the protein CASSYLTGHWNTEAFF.